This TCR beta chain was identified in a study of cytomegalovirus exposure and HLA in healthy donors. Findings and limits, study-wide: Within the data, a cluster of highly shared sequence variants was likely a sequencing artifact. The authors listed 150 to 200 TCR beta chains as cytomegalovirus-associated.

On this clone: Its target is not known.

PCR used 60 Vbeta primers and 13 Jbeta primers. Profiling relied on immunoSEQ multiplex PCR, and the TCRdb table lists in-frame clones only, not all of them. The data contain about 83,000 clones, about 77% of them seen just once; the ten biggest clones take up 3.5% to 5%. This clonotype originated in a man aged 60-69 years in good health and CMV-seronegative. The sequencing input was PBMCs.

CDR3 sequence reads: CAISAVTGEVGELFF. DNA of the CDR3: TGTGCCATCAGTGCCGTGACAGGGGAAGTCGGGGAGCTGTTTTTT. The rearrangement joins TRBV10-3 to TRBJ2-2; TRBD1 agrees at 8 bases. Germline values: CDR1 ENHRY, CDR2 SYGVKD. This CDR3 is built from 15 residues. Trimming at V came to 4 bases and at J to 7 bases, leaving 8 bases not matched to a gene.